These T cell receptor beta chains were read from a single sample in a study of metastatic and nonmetastatic thyroid tumors. TCRdb reprocessed the PCR reads using MiXCR. The repertoire holds some 23,000 clones, with approximately 11% as singletons. Material: blood. Receptors originate from a female donor with papillary thyroid cancer or a benign thyroid nodule (not recorded which). Some clones in this sample may be carry-over from other donors' samples. Each CDR3 is given with its conserved first and last residue. Fields, in order: clone size, J gene, D gene, V gene, CDR3 DNA, CDR3 protein. D genes are given only for firm matches. Clone size is given for some rows only: seen once, a few or many times, or a class if the clone is expanded.

few TRBJ2-7 . TRBV27 TGTGCCAGCAGAGACACGAACTCCTACGAGCAGTACTTC CASRDTNSYEQYF
many TRBJ2-2 TRBD2 TRBV28 TGTGCCAGCAGTCGGGGGGGGGGCACCGGGGAGCTGTTTTTT CASSRGGGTGELFF
many TRBJ1-5 . TRBV9 TGTGCCAGCAGCGTAGGCAGCAATCAGCCCCAGCATTTT CASSVGSNQPQHF
many TRBJ2-7 . TRBV9 TGTGCCAGCAGCCCCGCGGTAAGTTACGAGCAGTACTTC CASSPAVSYEQYF
few TRBJ2-2 . TRBV10-3 TGTGCCATCAGTGAGTGGCCTAGCAATATCACCGGGGAGCTGTTTTTT CAISEWPSNITGELFF
many TRBJ2-1 TRBD2 TRBV2 TGTGCCAGCACATCGGTACTAGCGACAGTCAATGAGCAGTTCTTC CASTSVLATVNEQFF
many TRBJ1-1 . TRBV9 TGTGCCAGCAGCGTAGATCTCTCGAACACTGAAGCTTTCTTT CASSVDLSNTEAFF
. TRBJ2-1 TRBD2 TRBV5-1 TGCGCCAGCGGACAAGGACTAGCGGGTAACTCCTACAATGAGCGGTTCTTC CASGQGLAGNSYNERFF
many TRBJ2-5 TRBD2 TRBV2 TGTGCCAGCAGGGAGACCGGGACTAGCGAAGAGACCCAGTACTTC CASRETGTSEETQYF
few TRBJ1-6 TRBD1 TRBV6-2/TRBV6-3 TGTGCCAGCAGTTACCCGAGGGGGCCGTACTCACCCCTCCACTTT CASSYPRGPYSPLHF
. TRBJ1-6 . TRBV20-1 TGCAGTGCCACCGGGGGATATAATTCACCCCTCCACTTT CSATGGYNSPLHF
many TRBJ1-4 . TRBV25-1 TGTGCCAGCAGTGGGACAACCGAAAAACTGTTTTTT CASSGTTEKLFF
. TRBJ2-2 . TRBV9 TGTGCCAGCAGCGTAGCTCAGGGGTACCTGTACACCGGGGAGCTGTTTTTT CASSVAQGYLYTGELFF
many TRBJ1-2 TRBD1 TRBV9 TGTGCCAGCAGCACCGGGACAGGGGTCGGCTACACCTTC CASSTGTGVGYTF
. TRBJ1-2 TRBD1 TRBV5-1 TGCGCCAGCAGCCCCGGGACAGGGGGGAATGGCTACACCTTC CASSPGTGGNGYTF
many TRBJ2-1 . TRBV24-1 TGTGCCACCAGTGACCTACAGACAGGCTCCTACAATGAGCAGTTCTTC CATSDLQTGSYNEQFF
many TRBJ1-1 TRBD1 TRBV7-9 TGTGCCAGCAGCCGGGGACAGACGAACACTGAAGCTTTCTTT CASSRGQTNTEAFF
. TRBJ2-7 . TRBV6-5 TGTGCCAGCAGTTACTCGAAAGATCGGGAGAGGTATTACTTC CASSYSKDRERYYF
many TRBJ2-5 TRBD1 TRBV6-2/TRBV6-3 TGTGCCAGCAGCAACAGGGGTGGTTGGGAGACCCAGTACTTC CASSNRGGWETQYF
many TRBJ2-3 . TRBV20-1 TGCAGTGCTCATCGGACGGGCACAGATACGCAGTATTTT CSAHRTGTDTQYF
. TRBJ1-5 . TRBV5-1 TGCGCCAGCAGCTTGTTCCCCTCCGAGAGCAATCAGCCCCAGCATTTT CASSLFPSESNQPQHF
once TRBJ2-2 . TRBV20-1 TGCAGTGCTAGAGGAGCTGGAGGGCCCACCGGGGAGCTGTTTTTT CSARGAGGPTGELFF
many TRBJ1-6 TRBD1 TRBV9 TGTGCCAGCAGCGCAGACCACAGGGGTTCCTATAATTCACCCCTCCACTTT CASSADHRGSYNSPLHF
many TRBJ2-1 . TRBV7-8 TGTGCCAGCAGCTTCGACTTAACCTACAATGAGCAGTTCTTC CASSFDLTYNEQFF
. TRBJ1-5 . TRBV28 TGTGCCAGCAGTTTAAGATGGGGAAGAAGGCACAATCAGCCCCAGCATTTT CASSLRWGRRHNQPQHF
. TRBJ2-7 . TRBV5-1 TGCGCCAGCAGCCCTAACTCCTACGAGCAGTACTTC CASSPNSYEQYF
many TRBJ1-1 . TRBV7-9 TGTGCCAGCAGCTTAGGGGTCAGAGGGAACACTGAAGCTTTCTTT CASSLGVRGNTEAFF
many TRBJ2-5 . TRBV18 TGTGCCAGCTCTCCGGGTTATGTCCAAGAGACCCAGTACTTC CASSPGYVQETQYF
many TRBJ2-2 . TRBV29-1 TGCAGCGGAAAAGCCGGGACGGCCACCGGGGAGCTGTTTTTT CSGKAGTATGELFF
many TRBJ2-1 TRBD2 TRBV4-3 TGCGCCAGCAGCCAACCTCTAGCGGGTGGAGGCTACAATGAGCAGTTCTTC CASSQPLAGGGYNEQFF
many TRBJ2-2 . TRBV12-3/TRBV12-4 TGTGCCAGCACCAATGAGATGTTGATCGGGGAGCTGTTTTTT CASTNEMLIGELFF
. TRBJ2-2 . TRBV6-1 TGTGCCAGCAGTGAAGGTCCAGGGAATGTATCGAACACCGGTGAGCTGTTTTTT CASSEGPGNVSNTGELFF